This record covers a single T cell receptor beta chain. The antigen is not known. The CDR3 is 16 amino acids. In germline, CDR1 is SGHTA, CDR2 FQGTGA. Trimming took 5 bases from V and 3 from J, leaving 19 bases between them. Built from TCR beta cDNA, the libraries had unique molecular identifiers in them. Using its own MiXCR run on the PCR reads, TCRdb lists one record per CDR3 protein. The sample contains 150,000 to 200,000 distinct CDR3 sequences, about 36% of which appear only once. The sample is drawn from a study of post-analysis software for immune sequencing data. Study background: Relapsing-remitting, secondary progressive and progressive-relapsing forms made up the multiple sclerosis disease courses. Broader study findings: There were about 5 TRBV segments more frequent in patients than controls, and TRBV5-6, TRBV5-1 and TRBV20-1 were among them. Normalized Chao1 diversity was significantly reduced in patients versus controls.

This specimen was blood, taken after autologous hematopoietic stem cell transplantation. This chain links TRBV7-3 with TRBJ1-2, with D tentatively TRBD1 (5 bases). The TCR was taken from a girl aged 10 to 17 with multiple sclerosis. The CDR3 sequence is CASSPSGRGGHYGYTF. The DNA of the CDR3 is TGTGCCAGCAGCCCCTCAGGGCGGGGAGGACACTATGGCTACACCTTC.